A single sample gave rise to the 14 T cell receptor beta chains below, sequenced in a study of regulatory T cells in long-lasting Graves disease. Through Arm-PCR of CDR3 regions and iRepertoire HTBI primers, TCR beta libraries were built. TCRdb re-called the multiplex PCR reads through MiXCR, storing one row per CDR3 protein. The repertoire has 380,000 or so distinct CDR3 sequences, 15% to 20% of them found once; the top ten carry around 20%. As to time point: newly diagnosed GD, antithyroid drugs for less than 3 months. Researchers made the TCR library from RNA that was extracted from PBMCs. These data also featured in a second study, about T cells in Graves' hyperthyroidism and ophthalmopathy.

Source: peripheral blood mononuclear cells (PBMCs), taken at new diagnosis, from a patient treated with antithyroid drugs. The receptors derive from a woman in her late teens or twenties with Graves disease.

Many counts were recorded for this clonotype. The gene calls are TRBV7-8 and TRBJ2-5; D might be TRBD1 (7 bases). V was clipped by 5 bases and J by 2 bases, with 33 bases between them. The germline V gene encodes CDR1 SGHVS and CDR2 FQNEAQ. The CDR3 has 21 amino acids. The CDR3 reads CASSHRNPGQLGLTQQETQYF. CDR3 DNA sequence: TGTGCCAGCAGCCACAGGAATCCGGGACAGCTAGGACTAACCCAACAAGAGACCCAGTACTTC.

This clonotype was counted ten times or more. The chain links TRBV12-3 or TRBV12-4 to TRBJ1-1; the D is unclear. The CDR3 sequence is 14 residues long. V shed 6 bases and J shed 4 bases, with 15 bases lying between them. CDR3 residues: CASSRAPRSTEAFF. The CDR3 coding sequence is TGTGCCAGCAGCCGCGCCCCGAGGAGCACTGAAGCTTTCTTT.

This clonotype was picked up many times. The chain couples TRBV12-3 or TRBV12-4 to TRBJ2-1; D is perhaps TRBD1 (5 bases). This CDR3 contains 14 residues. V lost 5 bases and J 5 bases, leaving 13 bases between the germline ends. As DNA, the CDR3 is TGTGCCAGCAGTCAGCAGGGATTCAACAATGAGCAGTTCTTC. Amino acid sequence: CASSQQGFNNEQFF.

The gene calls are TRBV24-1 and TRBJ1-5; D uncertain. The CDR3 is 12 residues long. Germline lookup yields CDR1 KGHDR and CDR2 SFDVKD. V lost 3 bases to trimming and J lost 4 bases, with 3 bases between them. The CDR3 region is CATSDPNQPQHF. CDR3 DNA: TGTGCCACCAGTGATCCGAATCAGCCCCAGCATTTT.

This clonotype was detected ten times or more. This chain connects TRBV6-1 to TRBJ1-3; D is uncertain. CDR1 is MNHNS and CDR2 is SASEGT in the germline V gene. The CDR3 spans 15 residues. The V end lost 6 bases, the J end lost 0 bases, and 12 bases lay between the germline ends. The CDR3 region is CASSITSHSGNTIYF. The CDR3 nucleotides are TGTGCCAGCAGCATTACCTCGCACTCTGGAAACACCATATATTTT.

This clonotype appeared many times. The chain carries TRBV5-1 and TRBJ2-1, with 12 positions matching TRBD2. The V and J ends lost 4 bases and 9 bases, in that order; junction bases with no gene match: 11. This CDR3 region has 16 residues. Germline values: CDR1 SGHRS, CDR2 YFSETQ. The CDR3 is CASSHGLAGNSGEQFF. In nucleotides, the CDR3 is TGCGCCAGCAGCCATGGACTAGCGGGGAACTCTGGTGAGCAGTTCTTC.

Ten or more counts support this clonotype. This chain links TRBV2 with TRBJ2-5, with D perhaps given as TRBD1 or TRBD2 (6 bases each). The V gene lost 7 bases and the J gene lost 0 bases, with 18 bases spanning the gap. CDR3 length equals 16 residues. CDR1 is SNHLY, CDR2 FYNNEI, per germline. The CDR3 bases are TGTGCCAGCAAGATAAGTGGAGGGACAAACCAAGAGACCCAGTACTTC. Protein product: CASKISGGTNQETQYF.

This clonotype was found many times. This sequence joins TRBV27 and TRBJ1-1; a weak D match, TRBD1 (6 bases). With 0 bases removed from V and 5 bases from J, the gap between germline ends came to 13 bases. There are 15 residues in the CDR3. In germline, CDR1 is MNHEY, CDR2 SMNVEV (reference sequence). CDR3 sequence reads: CASSLSTWGRTEAFF. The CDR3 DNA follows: TGTGCCAGCAGTTTATCGACCTGGGGGCGGACTGAAGCTTTCTTT.

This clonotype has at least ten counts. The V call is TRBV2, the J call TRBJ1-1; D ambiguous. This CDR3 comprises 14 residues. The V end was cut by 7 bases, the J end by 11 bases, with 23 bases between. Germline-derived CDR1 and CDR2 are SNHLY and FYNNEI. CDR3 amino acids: CASTDRGQDLSAFF. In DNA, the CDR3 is TGTGCCAGCACCGATCGTGGGCAGGACCTCTCGGCTTTCTTT.

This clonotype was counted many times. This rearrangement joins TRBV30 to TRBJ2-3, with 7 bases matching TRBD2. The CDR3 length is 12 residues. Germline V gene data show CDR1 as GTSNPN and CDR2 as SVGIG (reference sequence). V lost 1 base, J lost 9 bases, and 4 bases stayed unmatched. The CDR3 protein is CAWSERAGTQYF. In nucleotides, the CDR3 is TGTGCCTGGAGTGAACGAGCGGGGACGCAGTATTTT.

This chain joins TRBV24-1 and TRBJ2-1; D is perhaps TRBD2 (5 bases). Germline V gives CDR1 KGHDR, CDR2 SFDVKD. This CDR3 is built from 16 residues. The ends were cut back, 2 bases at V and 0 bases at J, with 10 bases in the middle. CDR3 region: CATSDSAGRSYNEQFF. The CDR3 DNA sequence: TGTGCCACCAGTGATTCCGCGGGCCGCTCCTACAATGAGCAGTTCTTC.

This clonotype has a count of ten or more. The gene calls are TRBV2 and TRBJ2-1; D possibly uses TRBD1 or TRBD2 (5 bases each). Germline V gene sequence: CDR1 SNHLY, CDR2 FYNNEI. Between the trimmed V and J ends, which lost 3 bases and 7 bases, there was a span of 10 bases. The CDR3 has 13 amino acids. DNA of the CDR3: TGTGCCAGCAGTGAGTTCAGGGAGAATGAGCAGTTCTTC. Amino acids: CASSEFRENEQFF. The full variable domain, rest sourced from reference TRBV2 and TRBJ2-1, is EPEVTQTPSHQVTQMGQEVILRCVPISNHLYFYWYRQILGQKVEFLVSFYNNEISEKSEIFDDQFSVERPDGSNFTLKIRSTKLEDSAMYFCASSEFRENEQFFGPGTRLTVL.

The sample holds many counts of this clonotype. DNA for the CDR3: TGTGCCAGCAGCGTAGAGGGTACCGGGGAGCTGTTTTTT. Its protein is CASSVEGTGELFF. This chain links TRBV9 with TRBJ2-2, with D unresolved. The V gene's germline CDR1 is SGDLS and CDR2 YYNGEE. V dropped 0 bases and J dropped 5 bases, with 5 bases sitting between them. The CDR3 consists of 13 residues.

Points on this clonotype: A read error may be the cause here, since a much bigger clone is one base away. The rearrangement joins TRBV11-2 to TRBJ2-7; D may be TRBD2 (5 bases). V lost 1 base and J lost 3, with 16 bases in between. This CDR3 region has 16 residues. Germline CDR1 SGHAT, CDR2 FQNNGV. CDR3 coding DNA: TGTGCCAGCAGCTTAGGTTCGACGGCCGGAGGCTACGAGCAGTACTTC. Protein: CASSLGSTAGGYEQYF.